Listed below are T cell receptor beta chains from one sample, sequenced in a study of T cell responses to AZD1222 COVID-19 vaccine. Sequenced by immunoSEQ multiplex PCR; TCRdb stores in-frame clones only, minus some. The repertoire has 150,000 to 200,000 clones, approximately 90% of them found once; the top ten carry 0.85% to 1.1%. The specimen was peripheral blood, collected 28 days after the second AZD1222 dose. All receptors derive from an adult who received the AZD1222 COVID-19 vaccine. Each CDR3 is given with its conserved first and last residue. A D gene is named only where the DNA matches it firmly. Clone size is stated in some rows and not others, as once, few, many or a class when expanded.

TRBD1	once	TRBV9	TRBJ2-1	CASSARTDRVVNEQFF	TGTGCCAGCAGCGCGAGAACGGACAGGGTAGTCAATGAGCAGTTCTTC
NA	NA	TRBV19	TRBJ2-5	CASSSGVQETQYF	TGTGCCAGTAGTAGCGGGGTTCAAGAGACCCAGTACTTC
NA	NA	TRBV2	TRBJ2-6	CASTQDIPLSGANVLTF	TGTGCCAGCACACAGGACATACCCCTCTCTGGGGCCAACGTCCTGACTTTC
TRBD1	NA	TRBV2	TRBJ1-2	CASSGTGVYGYTF	TGTGCCAGCAGTGGGACAGGGGTCTATGGCTACACCTTC
NA	NA	TRBV29-1	TRBJ2-7	CSVGEGGATYEQYF	TGCAGCGTGGGGGAAGGTGGCGCCACCTACGAGCAGTACTTC
TRBD1	once	TRBV5-4	TRBJ1-6	CATGSRQGFNNSPLHF	TGTGCCACAGGATCGCGACAGGGGTTTAACAATTCACCCCTCCACTTT
TRBD2	NA	TRBV27	TRBJ2-1	CASSEGLAGYNEQFF	TGTGCCAGCAGTGAGGGACTAGCGGGCTACAATGAGCAGTTCTTC
TRBD1	NA	TRBV4-1	TRBJ2-3	CASSWDRVGTDTQYF	TGCGCCAGCAGCTGGGACAGGGTGGGAACAGATACGCAGTATTTT
NA	NA	TRBV20-1	TRBJ2-3	CSASMGVTDTQYF	TGCAGTGCTAGTATGGGGGTCACAGATACGCAGTATTTT
NA	once	TRBV7-6	TRBJ1-1	CASSKYRDLNTEAFF	TGTGCCAGCAGCAAATACAGGGATTTGAACACTGAAGCTTTCTTT
NA	NA	TRBV10-3	TRBJ1-3	CAISGDGGRAPSGNTIYF	TGTGCCATCAGTGGAGATGGTGGGAGGGCACCCTCTGGAAACACCATATATTTT
NA	NA	TRBV6-6	TRBJ2-7	CASSYRSSAAADF	TGTGCCAGCAGTTACAGATCCTCGGCGGCAGCGGACTTC
NA	NA	TRBV2	TRBJ2-3	CASSEPDTQYF	TGTGCCAGCAGTGAACCGGATACGCAGTATTTT
NA	once	TRBV27	TRBJ2-7	CASSLSISNEQYF	TGTGCCAGCAGTTTATCGATAAGCAACGAGCAGTACTTC
NA	NA	TRBV6-5	TRBJ1-2	CATFNGLRWTYGYTF	TGTGCCACCTTTAACGGGCTTAGGTGGACCTATGGCTACACCTTC
NA	NA	TRBV2	TRBJ1-1	CASSVWGQGGTEAFF	TGTGCCAGCAGTGTTTGGGGGCAGGGAGGGACTGAAGCTTTCTTT
NA	NA	TRBV18	TRBJ2-2	CASSPQGQNTGELFF	TGTGCCAGCTCACCACAGGGTCAGAACACCGGGGAGCTGTTTTTT
NA	NA	TRBV5-1	TRBJ1-2	CASSLTGKAGSGYTF	TGCGCCAGCAGCTTGACGGGCAAGGCAGGGAGCGGCTACACCTTC
NA	NA	TRBV3-1/TRBV3-2	TRBJ2-2	CASRRGGESAELFF	TGTGCCAGCAGGCGCGGCGGGGAGTCTGCGGAGCTGTTTTTT
NA	NA	TRBV11-2	TRBJ2-5	CASSKGLTEPKETQYF	TGTGCCAGCAGCAAAGGACTGACAGAACCAAAAGAGACCCAGTACTTC
NA	once	TRBV13	TRBJ1-1	CASSLGPGGTEAFF	TGTGCCAGCAGCTTGGGTCCCGGGGGCACTGAAGCTTTCTTT
NA	NA	TRBV2	TRBJ1-1	CASRREDTLNTEAFF	TGTGCCAGCAGACGAGAGGACACACTGAACACTGAAGCTTTCTTT
TRBD2	NA	TRBV4-2	TRBJ2-3	CASSRRSGATWSTDTQYF	TGTGCCAGCAGCCGCCGGAGCGGGGCCACCTGGAGCACAGATACGCAGTATTTT
TRBD1	NA	TRBV5-1	TRBJ2-7	CASSSGQGAYEQYF	TGCGCCAGCTCCTCGGGACAGGGGGCCTACGAGCAGTACTTC
TRBD1	NA	TRBV7-2	TRBJ1-5	CASSLATGFNQPQHF	TGTGCCAGCAGCTTAGCGACAGGGTTCAATCAGCCCCAGCATTTT
TRBD1	NA	TRBV15	TRBJ1-2	CATSRGTGGNYGYTF	TGTGCCACCAGCAGGGGGACAGGGGGCAACTATGGCTACACCTTC
NA	NA	TRBV19	TRBJ2-1	CASTPVSHRPGEQFF	TGTGCCAGTACCCCCGTTTCTCACCGACCGGGGGAGCAGTTCTTC
NA	NA	TRBV3-1/TRBV3-2	TRBJ2-7	CASSQGGYEQYF	TGTGCCAGCAGCCAAGGGGGGTACGAGCAGTACTTC
NA	NA	TRBV6-2/TRBV6-3	TRBJ1-1	CASSYPGRTEAFF	TGTGCCAGCAGTTACCCAGGAAGAACTGAAGCTTTCTTT
NA	NA	TRBV5-1	TRBJ2-2	CASSLQGNGELFF	TGCGCCAGCAGCTTACAGGGAAACGGGGAGCTGTTTTTT
NA	NA	TRBV7-8	TRBJ2-6	CASSLVAGSGANVLTF	TGTGCCAGCAGCTTAGTCGCAGGCTCTGGGGCCAACGTCCTGACTTTC
NA	NA	TRBV3-1/TRBV3-2	TRBJ1-1	CASQFRGASTEAFF	TGTGCCAGCCAATTTAGGGGCGCTAGCACTGAAGCTTTCTTT
NA	NA	TRBV18	TRBJ2-5	CASSEGPQETQYF	TGTGCCAGCTCTGAGGGACCTCAAGAGACCCAGTACTTC
NA	NA	TRBV12-3/TRBV12-4	TRBJ2-1	CASSSTANEQFF	TGTGCCAGCAGCTCAACCGCCAATGAGCAGTTCTTC
NA	NA	TRBV5-6	TRBJ2-6	CASLLASGANVLTF	TGTGCCAGCCTCCTCGCTTCTGGGGCCAACGTCCTGACTTTC
NA	NA	TRBV16	TRBJ1-2	CASSLSGVANYGYTF	TGTGCCAGCAGCCTATCAGGGGTAGCTAACTATGGCTACACCTTC
NA	NA	TRBV10-1	TRBJ2-3	CASSAQPTSTDTQYF	TGCGCCAGCAGTGCCCAGCCTACTAGCACAGATACGCAGTATTTT
NA	NA	TRBV5-4	TRBJ2-7	CASSLSNEQYF	TGTGCCAGCAGCTTATCGAACGAGCAGTACTTC
NA	NA	TRBV6-2/TRBV6-3	TRBJ2-5	CASSFSLASETQYF	TGTGCCAGCAGTTTCTCGCTAGCGTCAGAGACCCAGTACTTC
TRBD1	NA	TRBV5-1	TRBJ1-1	CASRTGDLVLNTEAFF	TGCGCCAGTCGAACAGGGGATCTCGTACTGAACACTGAAGCTTTCTTT
NA	once	TRBV2	TRBJ2-7	CASSERTSGTYEQYF	TGTGCCAGCAGTGAGAGAACGTCCGGCACCTACGAGCAGTACTTC
NA	NA	TRBV12-2	TRBJ1-5	CASRLVGPRVNCNQPQHF	TGTGCAAGTCGCTTAGTAGGCCCGAGGGTCAACTGCAATCAGCCCCAGCATTTT
TRBD2	NA	TRBV3-1/TRBV3-2	TRBJ2-1	CASSQRGSRGGAQFF	TGTGCCAGCAGCCAACGGGGTTCTCGCGGGGGGGCTCAGTTCTTC
NA	NA	TRBV5-4	TRBJ1-2	CASSFQGLGYGYTF	TGTGCCAGCAGCTTTCAGGGGTTGGGCTATGGCTACACCTTC
NA	NA	TRBV10-3	TRBJ2-4	CAISGEIRGVAKNIQYF	TGTGCCATCAGTGGGGAAATTCGCGGGGTAGCCAAAAACATTCAGTACTTC
NA	NA	TRBV2	TRBJ1-1	CASRDVGWTEAFF	TGTGCCAGCAGGGACGTGGGGTGGACTGAAGCTTTCTTT
NA	NA	TRBV3-1/TRBV3-2	TRBJ1-5	CASSHPGDQPQHF	TGTGCCAGCAGCCATCCAGGAGATCAGCCCCAGCATTTT
NA	once	TRBV6-5	TRBJ2-7	CASSPQGTAYEQYF	TGTGCCAGCAGCCCCCAGGGTACAGCCTACGAGCAGTACTTC
NA	NA	TRBV21-1	TRBJ2-7	CASSKATENEQYF	TGTGCCAGCAGCAAAGCGACAGAGAACGAGCAGTACTTC
TRBD2	NA	TRBV3-1/TRBV3-2	TRBJ2-3	CASSQAGTITDTQYF	TGTGCCAGCAGCCAAGCCGGGACTATCACAGATACGCAGTATTTT
NA	NA	TRBV18	TRBJ2-1	CASSQGSYNEQFF	TGTGCCAGCTCCCAGGGTAGCTACAATGAGCAGTTCTTC
NA	NA	TRBV7-2	TRBJ1-5	CASSLGVSSGQPQHF	TGTGCCAGCAGCTTAGGAGTCTCCAGCGGGCAGCCCCAGCATTTT